This T cell receptor (beta chain) appears in the sequencing data of a study of PD-1 blockade in mismatch repair-deficient tumors. Study-level information: Enrolled about 2013-2016, patients had progressing, pretreated mismatch repair-deficient cancers of 12 to 13 types.

General study findings and limits: Tumor-resident clones, often absent from pretreatment blood, expanded after pembrolizumab and then contracted.

PCR or immunohistochemistry showed mismatch repair deficiency in every enrolled patient. TCRs were sequenced from a few patients responding to pembrolizumab. The assay was immunoSEQ multiplex PCR, and TCRdb's table has in-frame clones only and misses some. The sample includes 25,000 to 30,000 clones, less than 85% of them seen just once. V was pared by 3 bases and J by 5 bases, with 14 bases between. The CDR3 runs to 14 residues. Germline V gene sequence: CDR1 KGHSH, CDR2 LQKENI. Note on this clone: Antigen specificity is unknown.

The sequences come from PBMCs, collected before pembrolizumab treatment. The source is an adult with mismatch repair-deficient cancer. The chain recombines TRBV18 with TRBJ2-7, with D perhaps TRBD1 (6 bases). For the CDR3, the DNA is TGTGCCAGCTCACCGGGCAGGGGAGCCCACGAGCAGTACTTC. This translates into CASSPGRGAHEQYF. Filled out from reference TRBV18 and TRBJ2-7, the complete variable domain reads NAGVMQNPRHLVRRRGQEARLRCSPMKGHSHVYWYRQLPEEGLKFMVYLQKENIIDESGMPKERFSAEFPKEGPSILRIQQVVRGDSAAYFCASSPGRGAHEQYFGPGTRLTVT.